One T cell receptor (beta chain) is described in this entry. Its antigen is as yet unknown. An end of the junction does not agree with germline; a read error may underlie this. The sample is drawn from a study of cytomegalovirus exposure and HLA in healthy donors. Study details: About 80 million unique TCRs from HLA-typed donors were held in an early data release. Study-wide results and caveats: Donor immune exposure was known only as CMV serostatus. A likely sequencing artifact accounted for one observed cluster of highly shared sequence variants. Investigators reported 150 to 200 TCR beta chains as tied to cytomegalovirus.

PCR was performed using 60 Vbeta and 13 Jbeta primers. The data were produced by immunoSEQ multiplex PCR, yet TCRdb's version contains in-frame clones alone and is incomplete. This sample has some 100,000 clones, with less than 75% found just once. The CDR3 contains 16 residues. From germline, CDR1 is KGHSH and CDR2 LQKENI. The sequence came from a young woman in good health and CMV-seropositive. This chain connects TRBV18 to TRBJ1-2; TRBD1 agrees at 7 bases. The material sequenced was PBMCs. In DNA, the CDR3 is TGTGCCAGCTCACCACGGACAGGCCCGCTTAACTATGGCTACCCCTTC. Encoded protein: CASSPRTGPLNYGYPF. The full variable domain, completed using reference TRBV18 and TRBJ1-2, is NAGVMQNPRHLVRRRGQEARLRCSPMKGHSHVYWYRQLPEEGLKFMVYLQKENIIDESGMPKERFSAEFPKEGPSILRIQQVVRGDSAAYFCASSPRTGPLNYGYPFGSGTRLTVV.